Given below is one TCR beta chain in context. No antigen is known for it. One entry per CDR3 protein results from TCRdb running MiXCR on the 5' RACE reads. The data contain 300,000 to 400,000 distinct CDR3 sequences, around 8.1% of them singletons. This sample is part of a study of T cells after yellow fever vaccination. Study results and limitations: From the bulk population, abundant clonotypes could contaminate and appear within FACS-sorted repertoires. CD4 and CD8 compartments shared a small share of clonotypes, likely from convergent recombination. Subsequent to the booster, the majority of primary-vaccination clones reappeared (around 96% CD4, about 90% CD8).

This CDR3 is built from 13 residues. In germline, CDR1 is LNHNV, CDR2 YYDKDF (reference sequence). V was clipped by 5 bases and J by 9 bases, with 14 bases between them. The origin of this receptor is a man in his late teens or twenties who received the YFV17D yellow fever vaccine. The chain carries TRBV15 and TRBJ2-1, with D maybe TRBD1 (6 bases). Sample: PBMCs, taken more than 40 days after the first yellow fever vaccination. The DNA for the CDR3 is TGTGCCACCAGCCGCCACAGGGTGAGTGAGCAGTTCTTC. Its translation is CATSRHRVSEQFF.